Listed here are 8 T cell receptor beta chains from one sample, sequenced in a study of T cells expressing NK-cell markers. TCRdb reprocessed the 5' RACE reads, with one entry per CDR3 protein and no DNA. The table for this sample gives approximately 170,000 distinct CDR3 sequences. The sample was blood T cells: a sorted CD56 or NKG2C T cell subset, CD4+ or CD8+ T cells, or bulk PBMC T cells (not recorded which). The receptors come from a man between 18 and 69 years old in good health.

The V and J genes are TRBV12-3 or TRBV12-4 and TRBJ2-3; the D gene TCRdb calls, TRBD1, cannot be checked with no DNA. The CDR3 length is 17 residues. The chain's CDR3 is CASRTGTAGIPTDTQYF.

V usage is TRBV12-3 or TRBV12-4 and J usage is TRBJ1-5. This CDR3 has 15 residues. The CDR3: CASSWGRVEGQPQHF.

CDR3 sequence: CSGRDTDREGTEQYF. This chain links TRBV20-1 with TRBJ2-7; TCRdb reports TRBD1, a call that lacks DNA to check it against. The CDR3 consists of 15 residues. Germline V gene data show CDR1 as DFQATT and CDR2 as SNEGSKA (reference sequence).

V and J are TRBV12-3 or TRBV12-4 and TRBJ1-5; no DNA is available, so the TRBD1 call from TCRdb remains unchecked. The CDR3 spans 14 residues. CDR3 in amino acids: CASSLDITNQPQHF.

The chain is built from TRBV29-1 and TRBJ2-5; lacking DNA, the TRBD1 call made by TCRdb goes unchecked. The CDR3 totals 12 residues. CDR1 and CDR2 (germline): SQVTM, ANQGSEA. The CDR3 sequence is CSVDVGRETQYF.

The chain links TRBV7-9 to TRBJ2-7. Looked up from germline, CDR1 is SEHNR and CDR2 is FQNEAQ (reference sequence). This CDR3 comprises 12 residues. The CDR3 is CASSGRLYEQYF.

The rearrangement links TRBV3-1 to TRBJ2-1; TCRdb's D gene call, TRBD1, goes unchecked for lack of DNA. Germline V gene data show CDR1 as LGHDT and CDR2 as YNNKEL (reference sequence). The CDR3 sequence is 13 residues long. The CDR3 protein is CASSLTGTGAPFF.

The rearrangement joins TRBV5-1 to TRBJ2-3; checking the TCRdb D call of TRBD1 is not possible without DNA. CDR1 and CDR2 from the germline V gene are SGHRS and YFSETQ. The CDR3 extends over 17 amino acids. CDR3 region: CASSLARGRLFTDTQYF.